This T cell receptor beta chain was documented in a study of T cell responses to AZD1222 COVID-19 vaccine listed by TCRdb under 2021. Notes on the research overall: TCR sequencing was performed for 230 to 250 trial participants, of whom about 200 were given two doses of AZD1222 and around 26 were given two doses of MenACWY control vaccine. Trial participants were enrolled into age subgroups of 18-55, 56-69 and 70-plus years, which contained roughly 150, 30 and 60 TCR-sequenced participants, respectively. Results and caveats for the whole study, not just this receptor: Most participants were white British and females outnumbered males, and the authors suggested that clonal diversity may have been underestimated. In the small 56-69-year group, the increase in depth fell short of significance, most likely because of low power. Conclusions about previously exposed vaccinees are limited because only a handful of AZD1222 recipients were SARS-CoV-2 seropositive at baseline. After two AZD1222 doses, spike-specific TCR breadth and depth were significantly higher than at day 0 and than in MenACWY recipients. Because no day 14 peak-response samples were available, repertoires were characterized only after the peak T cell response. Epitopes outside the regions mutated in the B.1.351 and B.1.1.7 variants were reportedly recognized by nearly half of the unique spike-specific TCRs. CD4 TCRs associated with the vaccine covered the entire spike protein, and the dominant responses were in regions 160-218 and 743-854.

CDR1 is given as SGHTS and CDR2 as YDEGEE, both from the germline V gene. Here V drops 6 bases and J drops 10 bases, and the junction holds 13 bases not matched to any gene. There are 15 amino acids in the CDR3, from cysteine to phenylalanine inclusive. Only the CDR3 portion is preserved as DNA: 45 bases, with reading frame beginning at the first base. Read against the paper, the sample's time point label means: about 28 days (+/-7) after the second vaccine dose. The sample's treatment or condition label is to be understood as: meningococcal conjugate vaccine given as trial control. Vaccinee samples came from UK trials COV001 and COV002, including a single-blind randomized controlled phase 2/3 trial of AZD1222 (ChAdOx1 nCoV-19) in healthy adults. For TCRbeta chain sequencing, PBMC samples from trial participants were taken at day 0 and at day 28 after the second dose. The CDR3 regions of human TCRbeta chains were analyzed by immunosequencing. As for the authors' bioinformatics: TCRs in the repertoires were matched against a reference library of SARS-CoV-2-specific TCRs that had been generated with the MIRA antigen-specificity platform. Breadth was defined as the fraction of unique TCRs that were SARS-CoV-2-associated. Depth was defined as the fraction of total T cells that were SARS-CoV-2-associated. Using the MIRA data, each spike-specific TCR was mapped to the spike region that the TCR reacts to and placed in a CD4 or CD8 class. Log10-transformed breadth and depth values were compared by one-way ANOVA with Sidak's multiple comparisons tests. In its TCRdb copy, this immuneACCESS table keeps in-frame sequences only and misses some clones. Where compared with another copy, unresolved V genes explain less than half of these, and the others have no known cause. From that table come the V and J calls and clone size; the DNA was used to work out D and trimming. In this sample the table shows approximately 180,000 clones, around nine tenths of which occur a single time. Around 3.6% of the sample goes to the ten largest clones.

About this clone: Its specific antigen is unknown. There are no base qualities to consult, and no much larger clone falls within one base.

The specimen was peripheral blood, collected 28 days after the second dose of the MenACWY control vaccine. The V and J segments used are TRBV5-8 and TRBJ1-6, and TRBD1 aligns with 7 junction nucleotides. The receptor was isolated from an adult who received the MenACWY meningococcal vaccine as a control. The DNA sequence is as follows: TGTGCCAGCAAACGAACAGGGGCCGTAGACTCACCCCTCCACTTT. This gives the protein CASKRTGAVDSPLHF.